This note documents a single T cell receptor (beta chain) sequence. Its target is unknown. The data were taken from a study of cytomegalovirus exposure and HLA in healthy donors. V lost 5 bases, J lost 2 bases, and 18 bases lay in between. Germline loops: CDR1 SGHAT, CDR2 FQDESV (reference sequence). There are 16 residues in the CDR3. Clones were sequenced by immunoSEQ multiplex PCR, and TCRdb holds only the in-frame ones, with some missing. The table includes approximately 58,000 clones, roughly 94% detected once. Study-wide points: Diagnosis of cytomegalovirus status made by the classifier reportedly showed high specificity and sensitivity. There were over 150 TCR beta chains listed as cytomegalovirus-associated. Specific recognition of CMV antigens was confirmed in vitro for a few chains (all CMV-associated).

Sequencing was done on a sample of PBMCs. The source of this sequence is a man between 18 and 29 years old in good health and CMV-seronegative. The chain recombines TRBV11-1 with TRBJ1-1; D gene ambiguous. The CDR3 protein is CASSPPLTSYNTEAFF. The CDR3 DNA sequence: TGTGCCAGCAGCCCCCCTTTAACGAGTTACAACACTGAAGCTTTCTTT.